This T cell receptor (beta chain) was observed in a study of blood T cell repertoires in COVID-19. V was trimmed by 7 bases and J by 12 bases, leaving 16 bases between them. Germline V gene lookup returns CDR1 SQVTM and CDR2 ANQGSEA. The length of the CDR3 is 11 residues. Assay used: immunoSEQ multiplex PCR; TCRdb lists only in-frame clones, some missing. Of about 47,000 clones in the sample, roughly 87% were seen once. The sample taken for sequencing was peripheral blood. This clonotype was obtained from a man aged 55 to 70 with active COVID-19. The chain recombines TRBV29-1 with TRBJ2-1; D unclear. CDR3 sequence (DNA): TGCAGCGACCTCGAGGCCAGCGTGCAGTTCTTC. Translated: CSDLEASVQFF.